Below are 4 T cell receptor beta chains sequenced from a single sample in a study of OX40 agonist ivuxolimab in advanced cancers. Here immunoSEQ multiplex PCR was the method, and the copy in TCRdb shows in-frame clones only, minus some. The table has about 52,000 clones, under 95% seen once. The source was CD4+ or CD8+ T cells sorted from blood, collected in a trial of the OX40 agonist ivuxolimab. The receptors were sampled from an adult with an advanced solid tumor such as melanoma, head and neck, liver or kidney cancer.

The gene calls are TRBV6-4 and TRBJ2-7; weak D call: TRBD1 (6 bases). V was pared by 3 bases and J by 5 bases, with 17 bases between. Germline CDR1 MRHNA, CDR2 SNTAGT. The CDR3 contains 15 residues. The CDR3 spells CASSEVPRGGNEQYF. CDR3 DNA: TGTGCCAGCAGTGAGGTGCCCCGTGGGGGCAACGAGCAGTACTTC.

The DNA of the CDR3 is TGTGCCAGCAGTTTACGGACTAGCGGGAACACCGGGGAGCTGTTTTTT. It encodes CASSLRTSGNTGELFF. The J gene is TRBJ2-2, the V gene TRBV28; 10 nucleotides line up with TRBD2. The CDR3 spans 16 residues. CDR1 MDHEN and CDR2 SYDVKM come from the germline V gene. V lost 2 bases, J lost 1 base, and 1 base stayed unmatched.

The gene calls are TRBV19 and TRBJ2-1, with 7 positions matching TRBD1. Germline-derived CDR1 and CDR2 are LNHDA and SQIVND (reference sequence). The CDR3 has 15 residues. With V trimmed by 1 base and J by 7 bases, 7 bases remained unmatched. In DNA form, the CDR3 reads TGTGCCAGTAGTATAGTTAGCCCAGGGGGAAATGAGCAGTTCTTC. Translated, it gives CASSIVSPGGNEQFF.

V gene TRBV7-3 combines with J gene TRBJ2-3; either TRBD1 or TRBD2 may supply D (6 bases each). The CDR3 is made up of 14 amino acids. Germline V gene sequence: CDR1 SGHTA, CDR2 FQGTGA. Deletions cut 5 bases from V and 0 bases from J, with 9 bases between. CDR3 protein: CASSIGGSTDTQYF. CDR3 DNA sequence: TGTGCCAGCAGCATAGGGGGGAGCACAGATACGCAGTATTTT.